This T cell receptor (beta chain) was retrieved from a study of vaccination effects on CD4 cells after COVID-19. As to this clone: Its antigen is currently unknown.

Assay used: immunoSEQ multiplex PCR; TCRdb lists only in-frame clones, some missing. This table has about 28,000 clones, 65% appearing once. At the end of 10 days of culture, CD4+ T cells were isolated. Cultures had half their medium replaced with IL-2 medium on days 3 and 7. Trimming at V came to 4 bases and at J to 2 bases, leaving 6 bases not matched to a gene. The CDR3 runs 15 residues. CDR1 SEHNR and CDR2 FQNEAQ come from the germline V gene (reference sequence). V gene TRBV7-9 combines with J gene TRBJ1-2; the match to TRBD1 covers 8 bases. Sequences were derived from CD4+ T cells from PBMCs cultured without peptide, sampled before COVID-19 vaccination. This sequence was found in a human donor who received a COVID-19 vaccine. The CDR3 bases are TGTGCCAGCAGCTCCCCCAGGGGGCGAAACTATGGCTACACCTTC. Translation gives CASSSPRGRNYGYTF.